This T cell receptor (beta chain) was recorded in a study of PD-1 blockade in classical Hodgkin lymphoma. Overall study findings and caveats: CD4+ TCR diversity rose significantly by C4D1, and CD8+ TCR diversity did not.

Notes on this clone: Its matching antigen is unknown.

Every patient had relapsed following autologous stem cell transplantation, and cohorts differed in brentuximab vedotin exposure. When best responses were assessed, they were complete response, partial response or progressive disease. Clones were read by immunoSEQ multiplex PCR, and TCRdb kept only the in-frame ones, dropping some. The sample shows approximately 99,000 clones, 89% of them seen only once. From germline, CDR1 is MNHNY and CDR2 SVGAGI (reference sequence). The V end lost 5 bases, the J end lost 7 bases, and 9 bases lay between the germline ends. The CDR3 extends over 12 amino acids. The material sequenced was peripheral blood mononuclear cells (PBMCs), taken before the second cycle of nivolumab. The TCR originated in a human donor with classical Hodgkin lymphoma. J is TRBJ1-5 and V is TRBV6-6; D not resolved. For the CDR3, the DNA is TGTGCCAGCAGTATTTCGTCGCAGCCCCAGCATTTT. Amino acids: CASSISSQPQHF.